Sequencing of this TCR beta chain was carried out in a study of blood T cell repertoires in COVID-19. Study information: Samples representing acute and convalescent COVID-19 were sourced from the United States, Italy and Spain.

Original methodology: Reference gene primer amplification gave nucleated cell count estimates. Repertoires were generated with immunoSEQ multiplex PCR, while TCRdb's copy carries only in-frame clones and drops some. V and J calls and clone size come straight from that table; D and trimming were deduced from the DNA. Here the sample spans 120,000 to 150,000 clones, 80% to 90% being singletons. This sequence originates from a man aged 55 to 70 with active or convalescent COVID-19. The sequenced sample consisted of peripheral blood.

The CDR3: CASSSGQGNYGYTF. The CDR3 nucleotides are TGTGCCAGCAGCTCGGGACAGGGTAACTATGGCTACACCTTC. This chain uses TRBV7-9 with TRBJ1-2, with 9 bases that match TRBD1. CDR1 SEHNR and CDR2 FQNEAQ come from the germline V gene (reference sequence). The CDR3 extends over 14 amino acids. V lost 4 bases, J lost 1 base, and 1 base stayed unmatched.